This record concerns one T cell receptor (beta chain) sequence. The method was immunoSEQ multiplex PCR; TCRdb's version includes in-frame clones alone and lacks a portion of them. The table includes 250,000 to 400,000 clones, approximately 87% detected once. The sample is drawn from a study of blood T cell repertoires in COVID-19. The wider study: PBMCs, B-cell-depleted T cells, or T cells were the source of the cDNA or gDNA that made up the material.

Trimming cost V 7 bases and J 0 bases; bases outside gene matches: 5. This CDR3 has 15 residues. Germline V gene data show CDR1 as LNHDA and CDR2 as SQIVND (reference sequence). The chain joins TRBV19 to TRBJ1-2, with 10 bases identical to TRBD1. The TCR originated in a woman aged 25 to 39 with COVID-19, enrolled during active disease. What was sequenced was peripheral blood. CDR3 nucleotides: TGTGCCAGTAAAAGAGGACAGGGGGCTAACTATGGCTACACCTTC. This translates into CASKRGQGANYGYTF.